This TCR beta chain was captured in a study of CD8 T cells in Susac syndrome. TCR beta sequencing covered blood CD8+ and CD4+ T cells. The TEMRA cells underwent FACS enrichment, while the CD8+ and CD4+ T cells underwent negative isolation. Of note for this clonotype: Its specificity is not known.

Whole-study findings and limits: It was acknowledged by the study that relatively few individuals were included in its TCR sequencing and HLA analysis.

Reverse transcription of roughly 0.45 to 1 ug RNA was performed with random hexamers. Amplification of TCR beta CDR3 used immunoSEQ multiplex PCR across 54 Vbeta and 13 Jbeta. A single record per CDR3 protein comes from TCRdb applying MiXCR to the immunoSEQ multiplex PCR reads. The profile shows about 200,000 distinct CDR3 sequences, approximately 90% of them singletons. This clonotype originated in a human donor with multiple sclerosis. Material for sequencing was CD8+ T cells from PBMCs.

CDR3 loop: CASSVEEGTVYGYTF. CDR3 nucleotides: TGTGCCAGCAGCGTAGAGGAGGGGACGGTCTATGGCTACACCTTC. The chain joins TRBV9 to TRBJ1-2; D may be TRBD1 (5 bases). CDR3 size: 15 residues. Germline values: CDR1 SGDLS, CDR2 YYNGEE. V gave up 0 bases and J gave up 4 bases, with 13 bases separating them. Complete variable domain (other parts from reference TRBV9 and TRBJ1-2): DSGVTQTPKHLITATGQRVTLRCSPRSGDLSVYWYQQSLDQGLQFLIQYYNGEERAKGNILERFSAQQFPDLHSELNLSSLELGDSALYFCASSVEEGTVYGYTFGSGTRLTVV.